The following is a T cell receptor (beta chain) sequence with its context. Its antigen is not yet known. The sample holds no much larger clone one base away, and base qualities are not on file. The record originates from a study of T cell responses to AZD1222 COVID-19 vaccine (dated by TCRdb to the early 2020s). Concerning the study at large: AZD1222 recipients given second doses at about 4 weeks or at about 12 weeks were pooled, since spike-specific TCR depth and breadth were not found to differ between the two schedules. A total of approximately 250 trial participants underwent TCR sequencing, of whom around 210 had received two doses of AZD1222 and some 25 had received two doses of the MenACWY control vaccine. Enrollment into the trials was organized by age into subgroups of 18-55, 56-69 and 70-plus years, and those subgroups contained roughly 140, 27 and 60 TCR-sequenced participants, respectively.

The CDR1 and CDR2 encoded by the germline V gene are SGHAT and FQNNGV. Compared with germline, V lacks 2 bases and J lacks 6 bases; bases without a gene match: 4. The CDR3 numbers 14 residues from cysteine through phenylalanine. Only the CDR3 DNA is retained, 42 bases long and in frame from the first base. The study at large found these results: Reportedly, almost half of the unique spike-specific TCRs recognized epitopes lying outside the regions that are mutated in the B.1.351 and B.1.1.7 variants. No day 14 peak-response samples were available, so repertoires were characterized only after the peak T cell response. Participants were mostly white British, with more females than males. The authors suggested clonal diversity may have been underestimated. In the small 56-69-year group, the increase in depth fell short of significance, most likely because of low power. The whole spike protein was spanned by vaccine-associated CD4 TCRs, and dominant responses were seen in regions 160-218 and 743-854. Conclusions about previously exposed vaccinees are limited because only six or seven AZD1222 recipients were SARS-CoV-2 seropositive at baseline. After two AZD1222 doses, both the breadth and the depth of spike-specific TCRs were significantly higher than at day 0 and than in MenACWY recipients.

The CDR3 regions of human TCRbeta chains were subjected to immunosequencing. Per the authors' processing: Repertoire TCRs were matched against a reference library of SARS-CoV-2-specific TCRs generated with the MIRA antigen-specificity platform. Breadth was defined as the fraction of unique TCRs that were SARS-CoV-2-associated. Depth was defined as the fraction of total T cells that were SARS-CoV-2-associated. Using the MIRA data, each spike-specific TCR was assigned both to the spike region to which the TCR was reactive and to a CD4 or CD8 class. Log10-transformed breadth and depth values were compared by one-way ANOVA with Sidak's multiple comparisons tests. The table was pulled from immuneACCESS by TCRdb, which kept in-frame rearrangements only. Such tables lose some clones; where checked, under half of the loss comes from unresolved V genes, and the rest has no known cause. For V, J and clone size, that table is used; D and trimming come from the DNA. This sample comprises about 130,000 clones, about 87% of them detected only once. The top ten constitute 1.9% of the sample.

The time point label here, explained by the study, means: baseline before first vaccination. Vaccinee samples were obtained from the UK trials COV001 and COV002, which included a single-blind randomized controlled phase 2/3 trial of AZD1222 (ChAdOx1 nCoV-19) in healthy adults. For TCRbeta chain sequencing, PBMC samples were collected from trial participants at day 0 and at day 28 after the second dose. The specimen was peripheral blood, collected on day 0 of AZD1222 vaccination. This chain joins TRBV11-2 to TRBJ1-5; 7 nucleotides in the junction match TRBD1. The TCR originated in an adult in good health. Here the CDR3 is given as CASSLTGESQPQHF. The nucleotides read TGTGCCAGCAGCTTAACAGGGGAGAGTCAGCCCCAGCATTTT. Here the CDR3 is joined to the reference TRBV11-2 and TRBJ1-5 genes, and the full variable domain is: EAGVAQSPRYKIIEKRQSVAFWCNPISGHATLYWYQQILGQGPKLLIQFQNNGVVDDSQLPKDRFSAERLKGVDSTLKIQPAKLEDSAVYLCASSLTGESQPQHFGDGTRLSIL.